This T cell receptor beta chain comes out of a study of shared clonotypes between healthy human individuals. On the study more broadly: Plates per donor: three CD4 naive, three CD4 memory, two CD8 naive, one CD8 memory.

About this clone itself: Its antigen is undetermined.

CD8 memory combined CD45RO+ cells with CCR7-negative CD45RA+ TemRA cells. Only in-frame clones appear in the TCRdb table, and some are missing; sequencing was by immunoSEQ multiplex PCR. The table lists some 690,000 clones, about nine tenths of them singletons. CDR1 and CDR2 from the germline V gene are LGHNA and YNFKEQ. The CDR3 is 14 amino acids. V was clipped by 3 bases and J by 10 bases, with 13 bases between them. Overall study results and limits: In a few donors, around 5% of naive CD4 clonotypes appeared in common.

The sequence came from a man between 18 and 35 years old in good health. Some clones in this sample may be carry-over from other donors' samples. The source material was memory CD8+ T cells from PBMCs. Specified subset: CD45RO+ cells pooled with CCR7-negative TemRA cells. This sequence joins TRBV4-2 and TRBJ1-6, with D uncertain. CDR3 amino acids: CASSHFRTYSPLHF. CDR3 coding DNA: TGTGCCAGCAGCCATTTTCGAACCTACTCACCCCTCCACTTT.